This T cell receptor beta chain stems from a study of cytomegalovirus exposure and HLA in healthy donors. About this clone: Its antigen is unknown.

Study findings and constraints: The authors considered a cluster of highly shared sequence variants likely to be a sequencing artifact.

V was pared by 4 bases and J by 2 bases, with 18 bases between. CDR1 is MNHNS, CDR2 SASEGT, per germline. The CDR3 totals 16 residues. The PCR used 60 Vbeta and 13 Jbeta primers. The method was immunoSEQ multiplex PCR; TCRdb's version includes in-frame clones alone and lacks a portion of them. This table holds around 200,000 clones, roughly 85% found once. The receptor was isolated from a male donor in good health and CMV-seronegative. V usage is TRBV6-1 and J usage is TRBJ2-7; D possibly corresponds to TRBD2 (6 bases). Sequencing was done on a sample of PBMCs. CDR3 DNA sequence: TGTGCCAGCAGTGGTCCCTCTGCGGGGACGGCCTACGAGCAGTACTTC. This encodes CASSGPSAGTAYEQYF.